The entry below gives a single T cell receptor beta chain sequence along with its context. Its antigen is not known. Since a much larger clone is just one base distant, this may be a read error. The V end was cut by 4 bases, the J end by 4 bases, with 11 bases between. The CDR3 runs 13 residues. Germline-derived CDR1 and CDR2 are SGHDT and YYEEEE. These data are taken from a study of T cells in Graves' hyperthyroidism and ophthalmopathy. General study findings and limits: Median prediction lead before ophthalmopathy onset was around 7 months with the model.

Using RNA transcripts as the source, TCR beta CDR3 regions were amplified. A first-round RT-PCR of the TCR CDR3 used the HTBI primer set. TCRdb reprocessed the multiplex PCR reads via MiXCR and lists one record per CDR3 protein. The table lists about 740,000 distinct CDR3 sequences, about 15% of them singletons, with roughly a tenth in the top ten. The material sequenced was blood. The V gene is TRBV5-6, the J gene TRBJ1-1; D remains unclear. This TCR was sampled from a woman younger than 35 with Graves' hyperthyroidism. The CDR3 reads CASSLGVFTEAFF. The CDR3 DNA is TGTGCCAGCAGCCTTGGGGTCTTCACTGAAGCTTTCTTT.